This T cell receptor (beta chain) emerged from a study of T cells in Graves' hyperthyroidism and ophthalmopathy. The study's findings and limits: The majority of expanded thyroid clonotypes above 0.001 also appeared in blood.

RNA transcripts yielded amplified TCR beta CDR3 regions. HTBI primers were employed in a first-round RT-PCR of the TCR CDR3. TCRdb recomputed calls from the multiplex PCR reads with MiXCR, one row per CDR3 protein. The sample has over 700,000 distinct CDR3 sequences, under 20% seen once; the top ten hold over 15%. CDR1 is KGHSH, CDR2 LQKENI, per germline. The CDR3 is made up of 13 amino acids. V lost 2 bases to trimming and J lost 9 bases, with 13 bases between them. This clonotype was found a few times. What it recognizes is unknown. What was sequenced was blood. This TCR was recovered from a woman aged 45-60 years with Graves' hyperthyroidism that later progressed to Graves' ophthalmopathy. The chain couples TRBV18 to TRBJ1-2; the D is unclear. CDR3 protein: CASSPETLPSYTF. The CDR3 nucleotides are TGTGCCAGCTCACCAGAGACCCTACCCAGCTACACCTTC. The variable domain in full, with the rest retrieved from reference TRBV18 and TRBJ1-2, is NAGVMQNPRHLVRRRGQEARLRCSPMKGHSHVYWYRQLPEEGLKFMVYLQKENIIDESGMPKERFSAEFPKEGPSILRIQQVVRGDSAAYFCASSPETLPSYTFGSGTRLTVV.